The 13 T cell receptor beta chains reported below all come from one sample, sequenced in a study of blood T cell repertoires in COVID-19. Assay used: immunoSEQ multiplex PCR; TCRdb lists only in-frame clones, some missing. Altogether some 350,000 clones are present, roughly 90% being singletons, with the ten largest covering approximately 3%. The sequencing sample was made of peripheral blood. The receptors shown here come from a woman in her thirties with COVID-19, enrolled during active disease.

The V and J genes are TRBV24-1 and TRBJ2-5; no clear D gene. Germline V gives CDR1 KGHDR, CDR2 SFDVKD. CDR3 length: 13 amino acids. Trimming took off 4 bases at V and 3 bases at J, with 8 bases between the two ends. This CDR3 reads CATSEGREETQYF. The CDR3 coding sequence is TGTGCCACCAGTGAAGGTCGGGAAGAGACCCAGTACTTC.

The chain combines TRBV28 with TRBJ1-5; the D is unclear. The CDR3 loop spans 12 amino acids. Trimming pared 7 bases from V and 7 bases from J, leaving 11 bases between. Germline CDR1 MDHEN, CDR2 SYDVKM. The CDR3 loop reads CASTVLRQPQHF. In nucleotides, the CDR3 is TGTGCCAGCACAGTCTTGAGGCAGCCCCAGCATTTT.

Regarding this clone: This CDR3 is also generated by other DNA sequences in the sample. The chain recombines TRBV5-1 with TRBJ2-5, with D perhaps TRBD1 (6 bases). V lost 0 bases and J lost 1, with 7 bases in between. This CDR3 contains 14 residues. Germline assignment: CDR1 SGHRS and CDR2 YFSETQ. In DNA form, the CDR3 reads TGCGCCAGCAGCTTGGGACAGGCCCAAGAGACCCAGTACTTC. Protein: CASSLGQAQETQYF. Full variable domain (rest looked up from reference TRBV5-1 and TRBJ2-5): KAGVTQTPRYLIKTRGQQVTLSCSPISGHRSVSWYQQTPGQGLQFLFEYFSETQRNKGNFPGRFSGRQFSNSRSEMNVSTLELGDSALYLCASSLGQAQETQYFGPGTRLLVL.

CDR3 in amino acids: CATSAGATTWETQYF. CDR3 in DNA: TGCGCCACCTCGGCGGGGGCGACGACGTGGGAGACCCAGTACTTC. The chain employs TRBV4-1 and TRBJ2-5; D is possibly TRBD2 (7 bases). Trimming took 10 bases from V and 5 from J, leaving 23 bases between them. CDR1 is MGHRA, CDR2 YSYEKL, per germline. The CDR3 spans 15 residues.

The chain couples TRBV2 to TRBJ2-3, with D perhaps TRBD2 (5 bases). Germline V gene lookup returns CDR1 SNHLY and CDR2 FYNNEI. The CDR3 loop spans 12 amino acids. Trimming left V 4 bases short and J 6 bases short, with 8 bases between. As DNA, the CDR3 is TGTGCCAGCAGTGGAGGGTGGGATACGCAGTATTTT. Its translation is CASSGGWDTQYF.

This rearrangement joins TRBV29-1 to TRBJ1-3, with TRBD1 matching over 7 bases. This CDR3 spans 14 amino acids. The V gene end was trimmed by 5 bases and the J gene end by 3 bases; junction bases not matched to a gene: 7. Germline CDR1 is SQVTM and CDR2 is ANQGSEA. CDR3 sequence (DNA): TGCAGCGTTTCGGTGACAGGGTATGGAAACACCATATATTTT. Its protein is CSVSVTGYGNTIYF.

The chain joins TRBV4-2 to TRBJ2-1; D is unclear. Germline V gene data show CDR1 as LGHNA and CDR2 as YNFKEQ. V was clipped by 1 base and J by 5 bases, with 9 bases between them. This CDR3 is built from 14 residues. CDR3 sequence: CASSQASNHNEQFF. The CDR3 region has the DNA TGTGCCAGCAGCCAAGCTTCTAACCACAATGAGCAGTTCTTC.

Comment on this clone: The same CDR3 can be traced to other DNA sequences in this sample. V is TRBV5-1 and J is TRBJ2-5; a possible D gene is TRBD2 (5 bases). Trimming shortened V by 0 bases and J by 1 base, and 7 bases separated the two germline ends. This CDR3 has 14 residues. CDR1 and CDR2 (germline): SGHRS, YFSETQ. CDR3 loop: CASSLGTVQETQYF. CDR3 coding DNA: TGCGCCAGCAGCTTGGGGACTGTCCAAGAGACCCAGTACTTC.

This chain connects TRBV7-2 to TRBJ2-1; 7 bases line up with TRBD1. Germline CDR1 reads SGHTA; CDR2 reads FQGNSA. With V trimmed by 6 bases and J by 0 bases, 8 bases remained unmatched. There are 16 residues in the CDR3. The CDR3 loop is CASRALRDSSYNEQFF. CDR3 nucleotide sequence: TGTGCCAGCAGGGCACTCCGGGACAGCTCCTACAATGAGCAGTTCTTC.

This sequence joins TRBV4-1 and TRBJ1-6; 8 nucleotides match TRBD1. V lost 4 bases and J lost 7; bases outside the gene matches: 9. The CDR3 spans 16 residues. Per germline, CDR1 MGHRA and CDR2 YSYEKL. CDR3 residues: CASSLDRAAWNSPLHF. Written as DNA, the CDR3 is TGCGCCAGCAGCCTGGACAGGGCGGCGTGGAATTCACCCCTCCACTTT.

V gene TRBV4-3 combines with J gene TRBJ1-3; D is unresolved. V was trimmed by 2 bases and J by 5 bases, leaving 13 bases between them. The CDR3 covers 15 residues. CDR1 LGHNA and CDR2 YSLEER come from the germline V gene. The CDR3 coding sequence is TGCGCCAGCAGCCAATTCTACCGAGATCGAAACACCATATATTTT. Its protein is CASSQFYRDRNTIYF.

This clone occurred once. The rearrangement uses TRBV2 and TRBJ1-5; D perhaps matches TRBD1 (6 bases). Trimming took off 4 bases at V and 3 bases at J, with 13 bases between the two ends. Germline V gene lookup returns CDR1 SNHLY and CDR2 FYNNEI. CDR3 length equals 15 residues. The CDR3: CASSGNRVPNQPQHF. DNA for the CDR3: TGTGCCAGCAGTGGGAACAGGGTACCCAATCAGCCCCAGCATTTT.

This chain links TRBV21-1 with TRBJ2-5; the table's D call TRBD1 went unverified against the DNA. TRBV21-1 represents a pseudogene. The CDR3 consists of 16 residues. The CDR3 reads CASSKVPPDSQETQYF. The CDR3 DNA sequence: TGTGCCAGCAGCAAAGTCCCCCCGGACAGCCAAGAGACCCAGTACTTC.